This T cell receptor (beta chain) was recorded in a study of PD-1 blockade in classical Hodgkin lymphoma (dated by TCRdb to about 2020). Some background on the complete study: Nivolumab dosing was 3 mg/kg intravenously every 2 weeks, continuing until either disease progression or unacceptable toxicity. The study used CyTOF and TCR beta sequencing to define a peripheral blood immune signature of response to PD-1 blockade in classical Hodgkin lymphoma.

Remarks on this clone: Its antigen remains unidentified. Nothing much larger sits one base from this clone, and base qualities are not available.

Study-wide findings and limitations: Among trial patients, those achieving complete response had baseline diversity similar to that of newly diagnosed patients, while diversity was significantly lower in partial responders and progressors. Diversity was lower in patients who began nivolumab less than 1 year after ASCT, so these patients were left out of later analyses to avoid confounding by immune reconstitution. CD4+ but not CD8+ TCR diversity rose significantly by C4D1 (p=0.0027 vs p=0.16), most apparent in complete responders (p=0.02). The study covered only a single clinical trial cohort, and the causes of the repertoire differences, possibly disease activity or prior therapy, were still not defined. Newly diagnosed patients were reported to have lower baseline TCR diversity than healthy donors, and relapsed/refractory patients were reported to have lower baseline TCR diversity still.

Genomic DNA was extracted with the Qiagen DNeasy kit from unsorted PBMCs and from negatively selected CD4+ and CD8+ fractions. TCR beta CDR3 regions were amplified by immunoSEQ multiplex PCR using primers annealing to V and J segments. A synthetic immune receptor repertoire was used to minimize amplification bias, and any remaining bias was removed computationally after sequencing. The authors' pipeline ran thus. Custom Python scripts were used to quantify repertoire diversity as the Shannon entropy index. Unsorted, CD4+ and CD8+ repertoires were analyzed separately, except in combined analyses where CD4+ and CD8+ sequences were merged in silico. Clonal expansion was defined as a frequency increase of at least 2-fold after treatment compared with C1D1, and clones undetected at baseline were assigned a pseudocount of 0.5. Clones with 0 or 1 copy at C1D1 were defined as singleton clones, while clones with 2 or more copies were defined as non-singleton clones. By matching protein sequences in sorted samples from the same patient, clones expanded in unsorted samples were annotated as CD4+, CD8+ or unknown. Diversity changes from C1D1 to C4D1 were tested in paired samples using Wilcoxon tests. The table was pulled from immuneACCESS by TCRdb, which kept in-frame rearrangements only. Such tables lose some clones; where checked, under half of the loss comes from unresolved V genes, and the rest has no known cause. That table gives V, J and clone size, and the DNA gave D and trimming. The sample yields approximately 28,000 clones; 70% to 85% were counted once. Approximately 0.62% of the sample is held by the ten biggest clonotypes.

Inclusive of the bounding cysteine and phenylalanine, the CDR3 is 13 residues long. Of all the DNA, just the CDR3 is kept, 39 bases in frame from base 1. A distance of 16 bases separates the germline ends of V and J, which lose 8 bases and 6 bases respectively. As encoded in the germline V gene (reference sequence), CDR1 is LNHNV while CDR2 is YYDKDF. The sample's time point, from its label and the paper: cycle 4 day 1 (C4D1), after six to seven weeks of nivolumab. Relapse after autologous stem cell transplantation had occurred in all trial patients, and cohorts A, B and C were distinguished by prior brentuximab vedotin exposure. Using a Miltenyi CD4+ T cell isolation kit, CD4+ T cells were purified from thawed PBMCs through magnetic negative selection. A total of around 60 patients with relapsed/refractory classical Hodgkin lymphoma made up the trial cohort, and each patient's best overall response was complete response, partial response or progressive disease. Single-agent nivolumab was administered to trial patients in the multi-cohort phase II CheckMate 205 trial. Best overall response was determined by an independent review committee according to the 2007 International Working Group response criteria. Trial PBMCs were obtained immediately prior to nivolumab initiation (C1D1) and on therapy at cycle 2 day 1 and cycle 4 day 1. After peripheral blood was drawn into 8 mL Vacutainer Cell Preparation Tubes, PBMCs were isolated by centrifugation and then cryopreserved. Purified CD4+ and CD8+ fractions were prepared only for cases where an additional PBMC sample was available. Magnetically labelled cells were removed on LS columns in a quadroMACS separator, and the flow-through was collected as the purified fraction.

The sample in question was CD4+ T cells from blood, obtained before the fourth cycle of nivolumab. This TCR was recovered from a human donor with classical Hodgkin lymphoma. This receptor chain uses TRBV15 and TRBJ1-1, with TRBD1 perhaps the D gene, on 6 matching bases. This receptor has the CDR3 CATAYREEAEAFF. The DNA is TGTGCCACCGCGTACAGGGAGGAGGCTGAAGCTTTCTTT.